Listed here are 15 T cell receptor beta chains from one sample, sequenced in a study of T cell responses to AZD1222 COVID-19 vaccine (dated by TCRdb to about 2021). Explained via the paper, the time point label denotes: baseline before first vaccination. Preparation of the library involved the immunoSEQ multiplex PCR assay. Drawn from immuneACCESS, this table holds only the in-frame rearrangements with V and J called that TCRdb kept. Clones are partly lost; checked studies trace under half to an unresolved V gene and leave the rest unexplained. Here the sample has a few hundred thousand clones; 93% occur a single time. The top ten hold around 0.58% of the sample. The sample in question was peripheral blood, obtained on day 0 of AZD1222 vaccination. Receptors were obtained from an adult in good health.

The chain employs TRBV28 and TRBJ1-1, with 8 bases identical to TRBD1. The J segment lost 5 bases and the V segment lost 2 bases, leaving 7 bases of the junction unmatched. The germline CDR1 and CDR2 sequences are MDHEN and SYDVKM. This CDR3 is 15 amino acids long. In DNA, the CDR3 is TGTGCCAGCAGTTTACCCGACAGGGGTAGGACTGAAGCTTTCTTT. Its protein is CASSLPDRGRTEAFF.

The gene calls are TRBV2 and TRBJ2-2, with D possibly being TRBD2 (6 bases). The germline V gene has CDR1 SNHLY and CDR2 FYNNEI. The CDR3 contains 14 residues. The V gene lost 5 bases and the J gene lost 2 bases, with 9 bases spanning the gap. The CDR3 reads CASSLEGNTGELFF. Here the CDR3 DNA reads TGTGCCAGCAGTTTGGAGGGAAACACCGGGGAGCTGTTTTTT.

This chain joins TRBV4-2 and TRBJ1-3; D perhaps matches TRBD1 (6 bases). Trimming pared 0 bases from V and 4 bases from J, leaving 10 bases between. The CDR3 contains 15 residues. The germline CDR1 and CDR2 sequences are LGHNA and YNFKEQ. Here the CDR3 reads CASSQEGANGNTIYF. The CDR3 bases are TGTGCCAGCAGCCAAGAGGGGGCAAACGGAAACACCATATATTTT.

The chain couples TRBV5-1 to TRBJ2-2; D remains ambiguous. Germline values: CDR1 SGHRS, CDR2 YFSETQ. Trimming took 4 bases from V and 4 from J, leaving 11 bases between them. The CDR3 consists of 14 residues. The CDR3 protein is CASSPSFGTGELFF. The DNA for the CDR3 is TGCGCCAGCAGCCCCTCGTTTGGCACCGGGGAGCTGTTTTTT.

The chain combines TRBV7-9 with TRBJ1-1; 9 nucleotides line up with TRBD1. V trimming: 5 bases; J trimming: 0 bases; junction bases outside the gene matches: 4. The germline V gene has CDR1 SEHNR and CDR2 FQNEAQ (reference sequence). The CDR3 extends over 15 amino acids. As DNA, the CDR3 is TGTGCCAGCAGCAACAGGGGGCGAATGAACACTGAAGCTTTCTTT. It codes for CASSNRGRMNTEAFF. The entire variable domain, with the rest obtained from reference TRBV7-9 and TRBJ1-1, is as follows: DTGVSQNPRHKITKRGQNVTFRCDPISEHNRLYWYRQTLGQGPEFLTYFQNEAQLEKSRLLSDRFSAERPKGSFSTLEIQRTEQGDSAMYLCASSNRGRMNTEAFFGQGTRLTVV.

This rearrangement joins TRBV6-5 to TRBJ1-5, with 8 nucleotides matching TRBD1. This CDR3 is built from 13 residues. CDR1 is MNHEY and CDR2 is SVGAGI in the germline V gene. The trim removed 0 bases at V and 15 bases at J, leaving 7 bases unmatched. For the CDR3, the DNA is TGTGCCAGCAGTTACTCCCTCGGACAGGGAGGGCATTTT. Protein: CASSYSLGQGGHF.

This clone was seen a single time. The genes are TRBV6-6 and TRBJ2-1, with D unresolved. Germline V gives CDR1 MNHNY, CDR2 SVGAGI (reference sequence). CDR3 length: 9 amino acids. Deletions cut 8 bases from V and 10 bases from J, with 6 bases between. CDR3 protein: CASGREQFF. The CDR3, as DNA: TGTGCCAGCGGGCGAGAGCAGTTCTTC.

The chain joins TRBV28 to TRBJ1-6; D is ambiguous. Germline V gives CDR1 MDHEN, CDR2 SYDVKM. The CDR3 totals 13 residues. Deletions cut 5 bases from V and 6 bases from J, with 8 bases between. CDR3 coding DNA: TGTGCCAGCAGTATTCCGGTTAATTCACCCCTCCACTTT. Residues: CASSIPVNSPLHF.

V is TRBV12-3 or TRBV12-4 and J is TRBJ1-5; the D is unclear. Trimming left V 5 bases short and J 11 bases short, with 13 bases between. CDR3 size: 12 residues. CDR3 sequence (DNA): TGTGCCAGCAGTATCGGGCAGAGGGCCCAGCATTTT. Residues: CASSIGQRAQHF.

V usage is TRBV13 and J usage is TRBJ1-1, with TRBD1 matching 7 bases. Looked up from germline, CDR1 is PRHDT and CDR2 is FYEKMQ (reference sequence). The CDR3 is made up of 14 amino acids. Trimming cost V 1 base and J 4 bases; bases outside gene matches: 3. This chain's CDR3 is CASSLAGGITEAFF. The CDR3 DNA reads TGTGCCAGCAGCTTAGCAGGGGGGATCACTGAAGCTTTCTTT.

The chain links TRBV7-6 to TRBJ2-1, with a tentative D call TRBD2 (6 bases). Trimming took off 4 bases at V and 0 bases at J, with 13 bases between the two ends. This CDR3 is built from 16 residues. The germline V gene has CDR1 SGHVS and CDR2 FNYEAQ. In DNA, the CDR3 is TGTGCCAGCAGCTCCTTGGGGCGGGGCTCCTACAATGAGCAGTTCTTC. The encoded protein is CASSSLGRGSYNEQFF.

V usage is TRBV6-5 and J usage is TRBJ2-7; TRBD2 matches 7 bases. The CDR3 contains 15 residues. Germline assignment: CDR1 MNHEY and CDR2 SVGAGI. After removal of 2 bases from V and 3 bases from J, the junction contained 7 bases not matched to a gene. This CDR3 is CASSYRTRIGYEQYF. CDR3 in DNA: TGTGCCAGCAGTTACCGGACTAGAATCGGCTACGAGCAGTACTTC.

The genes are TRBV7-9 and TRBJ1-4, with D possibly being TRBD1 (5 bases). Germline V lookup: CDR1 SEHNR, CDR2 FQNEAQ (reference sequence). This CDR3 region has 15 residues. Trimming took 5 bases from V and 5 from J, leaving 15 bases between them. This chain's CDR3 is CASSLNGGLNEKLFF. The CDR3 coding sequence is TGTGCCAGCAGCCTAAATGGGGGATTGAATGAAAAACTGTTTTTT.

V usage is TRBV5-1 and J usage is TRBJ1-3; perhaps TRBD1 as D (5 bases). V dropped 0 bases and J dropped 0 bases, with 13 bases sitting between them. The CDR3 runs to 17 residues. CDR1 SGHRS and CDR2 YFSETQ come from the germline V gene. This CDR3 reads CASSLGLQGNSGNTIYF. The CDR3 region has the DNA TGCGCCAGCAGCTTGGGCCTCCAGGGAAACTCTGGAAACACCATATATTTT. Using reference TRBV5-1 and TRBJ1-3 for the parts outside the CDR3, the full variable domain is KAGVTQTPRYLIKTRGQQVTLSCSPISGHRSVSWYQQTPGQGLQFLFEYFSETQRNKGNFPGRFSGRQFSNSRSEMNVSTLELGDSALYLCASSLGLQGNSGNTIYFGEGSWLTVV.

This rearrangement joins TRBV30 to TRBJ1-4; 9 bases are a match to TRBD1. Germline V gene sequence: CDR1 GTSNPN, CDR2 SVGIG (reference sequence). The CDR3 sequence is 15 residues long. With V trimmed by 0 bases and J by 12 bases, 11 bases remained unmatched. Written as DNA, the CDR3 is TGTGCCTGGAGTGTACTCCGGACAGGGGAGGCTCAACTGTTTTTT. Its translation is CAWSVLRTGEAQLFF.